Reported below is one T cell receptor beta chain. Antigen: not known. These data belong to a study of T cells after yellow fever vaccination. Across the whole study: Preparation of the low-cell-number fractions used SMART-Seq v4 Ultra Low Input. Study-wide points: Contaminants from the bulk population, in the form of abundant clonotypes, could be found in FACS-sorted repertoires.

In making TCR cDNA, 5'RACE template switching added a universal primer site and UMIs to it. TCRdb used MiXCR to reprocess the 5' RACE reads, holding one entry per CDR3 protein. Of around 120,000 distinct CDR3 sequences in the sample, roughly 15% were seen once. Losses at the gene ends were 5 bases for V and 1 base for J; bases not matched to a gene: 14. Germline-derived CDR1 and CDR2 are MDHEN and SYDVKM. The CDR3 sequence is 18 residues long. This sequence originates from a man aged 18 to 30 who received the YFV17D yellow fever vaccine. The specimen comprised CD8+ T cells sorted from PBMCs, sampled 5 days after the yellow fever booster vaccination. The gene calls are TRBV28 and TRBJ1-5, with 7 bases identical to TRBD1. As DNA, the CDR3 is TGTGCCAGCAGTAGTGGACAGGACCTACCGTGGAGCAATCAGCCCCAGCATTTT. Amino acid sequence: CASSSGQDLPWSNQPQHF.